What follows are 26 T cell receptor beta chains derived from one specimen sequenced in a study of human T cells and chemical hapten exposure. TCRdb used MiXCR to reprocess the RACE reads, holding one entry per CDR3 protein. The sample consists of 300,000 to 350,000 distinct CDR3 sequences, roughly 6.9% of them appearing once. Documented time point: patch test 1, 2 weeks after DPC sensitization. Treatment reported: therapeutic diphenylcyclopropenone sensitization with weekly scalp DPC. The sample in question was whole blood, obtained in connection with sensitization to the hapten diphenylcyclopropenone (DPC). Receptor source: a woman in her late teens or twenties with alopecia areata. Some clones in this sample may be carry-over from other donors' samples.

In this sample, this clonotype turned up a few times. V and J are TRBV24-1 and TRBJ2-1; the D gene is possibly TRBD2 (6 bases). The CDR3 loop spans 13 amino acids. The V and J ends lost 6 bases and 7 bases respectively, with 12 bases between them. CDR1 and CDR2 (germline): KGHDR, SFDVKD. The CDR3 sequence: CATSRLGINEQFF. The CDR3 coding sequence is TGTGCCACCAGTCGACTAGGGATTAATGAGCAGTTCTTC.

The chain is built from TRBV12-3 or TRBV12-4 and TRBJ2-7; D is perhaps TRBD1 (6 bases). This CDR3 is 15 amino acids long. V shed 5 bases and J shed 1 base, with 15 bases lying between them. In DNA form, the CDR3 reads TGTGCCAGCAGTGGATGGACAGTAACTTCCTACGAGCAGTACTTC. Translation: CASSGWTVTSYEQYF.

V gene TRBV28 combines with J gene TRBJ2-7; weak D call: TRBD1 (5 bases). In germline, CDR1 is MDHEN, CDR2 SYDVKM. The CDR3 totals 14 residues. V shed 0 bases and J shed 6 bases, with 12 bases lying between them. CDR3 bases: TGTGCCAGCAGTTTATGGACAGCAGTAGGCGAGCAGTACTTC. This codes for CASSLWTAVGEQYF.

This clonotype was seen only a few times. V gene TRBV15 combines with J gene TRBJ2-4; D call uncertain. This CDR3 has 11 residues. The V end lost 8 bases, the J end lost 11 bases, and 13 bases lay between the germline ends. Germline CDR1 is LNHNV and CDR2 is YYDKDF (reference sequence). Written as DNA, the CDR3 is TGTGCCACCGGCCTCCCGGGTGTTCAGTACTTC. Its translation is CATGLPGVQYF.

The chain links TRBV10-3 to TRBJ2-1; tentatively, D is TRBD2 (5 bases). Germline V gene lookup returns CDR1 ENHRY and CDR2 SYGVKD. The V gene lost 4 bases and the J gene lost 2 bases, with 12 bases spanning the gap. CDR3 length equals 15 residues. The CDR3 protein is CAISGSGNTYNEQFF. The CDR3 bases are TGTGCCATCAGTGGTTCGGGGAACACCTACAATGAGCAGTTCTTC.

This chain joins TRBV3-1 and TRBJ1-2; D possibly corresponds to TRBD1 (5 bases). Trimming left V 3 bases short and J 5 bases short, with 16 bases between. The germline V gene has CDR1 LGHDT and CDR2 YNNKEL (reference sequence). This CDR3 is 15 amino acids long. The DNA for the CDR3 is TGTGCCAGCAGCCAGAGCTTCGGTTCAGGGTATGGCTACACCTTC. It is translated as CASSQSFGSGYGYTF.

J is TRBJ1-2 and V is TRBV5-1; D is uncertain. The CDR3 spans 16 residues. Germline V gives CDR1 SGHRS, CDR2 YFSETQ. V was cut by 0 bases and J by 3 bases, with 15 bases left in between. The CDR3 reads CASSLEGPLGDYGYTF. In DNA, the CDR3 is TGCGCCAGCAGCTTGGAGGGCCCCTTGGGCGACTATGGCTACACCTTC. Based on the CDR3 plus reference TRBV5-1 and TRBJ1-2, the full variable domain is KAGVTQTPRYLIKTRGQQVTLSCSPISGHRSVSWYQQTPGQGLQFLFEYFSETQRNKGNFPGRFSGRQFSNSRSEMNVSTLELGDSALYLCASSLEGPLGDYGYTFGSGTRLTVV.

Concerning this clonotype: A much more abundant neighbour one base away suggests this may be a read error. The J gene is TRBJ2-2, the V gene TRBV3-1; 8 bases agree with TRBD2. This CDR3 region has 16 residues. Looked up from germline, CDR1 is LGHDT and CDR2 is YNNKEL (reference sequence). The CDR3 bases are TGTGCCAGCAGCCAGGTACTAGCGGCGAACACCAGGGAGCTGTTTTTT. Translating gives CASSQVLAANTRELFF.

This clonotype was recorded a few times. The chain links TRBV10-3 to TRBJ1-1, with 8 positions matching TRBD1. V shed 10 bases, J shed 5 bases, and the junction held 6 bases outside the gene matches. The V gene's germline CDR1 is ENHRY and CDR2 SYGVKD. The CDR3 extends over 12 amino acids. CDR3: CATQGAETEAFF. CDR3 nucleotide sequence: TGTGCCACCCAGGGGGCAGAAACTGAAGCTTTCTTT.

This clonotype was counted at least ten times. This sequence joins TRBV7-2 and TRBJ2-3; 9 positions match TRBD1. The germline V gene encodes CDR1 SGHTA and CDR2 FQGNSA. The CDR3 is 13 amino acids. Losses at the gene ends were 5 bases for V and 11 bases for J; bases not matched to a gene: 8. CDR3 coding DNA: TGTGCCAGCAGCCCCAGGGACAGGGTAGGGCAGTATTTT. Protein product: CASSPRDRVGQYF. Based on the CDR3 plus reference TRBV7-2 and TRBJ2-3, the full variable domain is GAGVSQSPSNKVTEKGKDVELRCDPISGHTALYWYRQSLGQGLEFLIYFQGNSAPDKSGLPSDRFSAERTGGSVSTLTIQRTQQEDSAVYLCASSPRDRVGQYFGPGTRLTVL.

This clonotype was detected only a few times. This rearrangement joins TRBV6-5 to TRBJ1-1, with 7 nucleotides matching TRBD1. The CDR3 runs 13 residues. Germline CDR1 is MNHEY and CDR2 is SVGAGI. The ends lost 2 bases at V and 8 bases at J; junction bases unmatched: 5. The CDR3: CASSYGVTGEAFF. The CDR3 DNA follows: TGTGCCAGCAGTTACGGTGTGACAGGGGAAGCTTTCTTT.

This clonotype occurred a few times. V and J are TRBV10-3 and TRBJ1-1, with D possibly TRBD1 on 5 matching bases. Looked up from germline, CDR1 is ENHRY and CDR2 is SYGVKD. Trimming shortened V by 3 bases and J by 10 bases, and 36 bases separated the two germline ends. CDR3 length equals 20 residues. For the CDR3, the DNA is TGTGCCATCAGTGACCTGGCCATCACAACCGGGACCCCAAGTCCCCCTGGAGCTTTCTTT. Its translation is CAISDLAITTGTPSPPGAFF.

This clonotype was observed at least ten times. The V and J genes are TRBV5-6 and TRBJ2-6; D unclear. CDR1 and CDR2 from the germline V gene are SGHDT and YYEEEE. This CDR3 has 16 amino acids. Deletions cut 0 bases from V and 0 bases from J, with 7 bases between. CDR3 sequence: CASSLEQSSGANVLTF. In DNA form, the CDR3 reads TGTGCCAGCAGCTTGGAACAGAGCTCTGGGGCCAACGTCCTGACTTTC.

The genes are TRBV6-5 and TRBJ2-2; no clear D. The CDR3 totals 11 residues. CDR1 MNHEY and CDR2 SVGAGI come from the germline V gene. V was cut by 6 bases and J by 8 bases, with 7 bases left in between. CDR3: CASRHQGELFF. The CDR3 DNA reads as TGTGCCAGCAGACACCAAGGGGAGCTGTTTTTT.

The DNA of the CDR3 is TGTGCCAGCAGTTACTCGACAGGGGAACAGCCCCAGCATTTT. Translating it yields CASSYSTGEQPQHF. The chain joins TRBV6-6 to TRBJ1-5; 8 nucleotides line up with TRBD1. Trimming removed 0 bases from V and 7 bases from J; junction bases left unmatched: 2. This CDR3 comprises 14 residues. Germline values: CDR1 MNHNY, CDR2 SVGAGI (reference sequence).

This clonotype has a handful of counts. The chain couples TRBV27 to TRBJ2-7; weak D call: TRBD1 (5 bases). The V gene lost 2 bases and the J gene lost 0 bases, with 8 bases spanning the gap. CDR1 and CDR2 (germline): MNHEY, SMNVEV (reference sequence). This CDR3 has 14 amino acids. The CDR3 is CASSLNGHSYEQYF. The CDR3 region has the DNA TGTGCCAGCAGTTTAAATGGACACTCCTACGAGCAGTACTTC.

The chain is built from TRBV12-3 or TRBV12-4 and TRBJ1-2; D unresolved. The CDR3 length is 12 residues. Trimming cost V 5 bases and J 8 bases, with 12 bases left between them. CDR3 nucleotides: TGTGCCAGCAGTCCGAATGGAGGGGGCTACACCTTC. This translates into CASSPNGGGYTF.

This clonotype was seen many times. The V gene is TRBV29-1, the J gene TRBJ1-1; D call uncertain. This CDR3 has 11 amino acids. Germline V gene sequence: CDR1 SQVTM, CDR2 ANQGSEA. Between the trimmed V and J ends, which lost 0 bases and 6 bases, there was a span of 5 bases. CDR3 DNA sequence: TGCAGCGTTGAAGATCCCGCTGAAGCTTTCTTT. Amino acid sequence: CSVEDPAEAFF.

The chain carries TRBV6-5 and TRBJ2-3, with TRBD2 identical over 9 bases. Germline V lookup: CDR1 MNHEY, CDR2 SVGAGI. V gave up 6 bases and J gave up 7 bases; unmatched junction bases: 14. The CDR3 extends over 16 amino acids. Written as DNA, the CDR3 is TGTGCCAGCAGCCCTCTTAGCGGGGGATCCGCCCATACGCAGTATTTT. Encoded protein: CASSPLSGGSAHTQYF.

In its sample, this clonotype was seen a few times. The chain recombines TRBV6-5 with TRBJ1-6; 7 bases are shared with TRBD1. The CDR3 is made up of 18 amino acids. J was trimmed by 8 bases and V by 4 bases; bases with no gene match: 17. CDR1 is MNHEY and CDR2 is SVGAGI in the germline V gene. CDR3 protein: CASSFLAGQAPNYSPLHF. The CDR3 DNA sequence: TGTGCCAGCAGTTTCCTCGCCGGACAGGCCCCTAATTATTCACCCCTCCACTTT.

This clonotype was detected ten times or more. The rearrangement uses TRBV4-3 and TRBJ2-7; D unresolved. Trimming pared 3 bases from V and 4 bases from J, leaving 13 bases between. The germline V gene has CDR1 LGHNA and CDR2 YSLEER. This CDR3 is built from 14 residues. CDR3 loop: CASSQSRITYEQYF. The CDR3 DNA reads TGCGCCAGCAGCCAGTCTAGGATAACTTACGAGCAGTACTTC.

The sample holds many counts of this clonotype. This sequence joins TRBV27 and TRBJ2-1, with TRBD2 matching 11 bases. The germline CDR1 and CDR2 sequences are MNHEY and SMNVEV (reference sequence). Trimming at V came to 7 bases and at J to 2 bases, leaving 4 bases not matched to a gene. CDR3 length: 15 residues. CDR3 region: CASTYSGGAYNEQFF. The CDR3 bases are TGTGCCAGCACCTATAGCGGGGGGGCCTACAATGAGCAGTTCTTC.

This clonotype came up a few times. The V gene is TRBV18, the J gene TRBJ2-7; 9 positions match TRBD1. Germline V gene data show CDR1 as KGHSH and CDR2 as LQKENI. This CDR3 is 14 amino acids long. J was trimmed by 4 bases and V by 6 bases; bases with no gene match: 7. The CDR3 nucleotides read TGTGCCAGCTCCGCGGGACAGGGTTTATACGAGCAGTACTTC. This sequence encodes CASSAGQGLYEQYF.

V gene TRBV6-1 combines with J gene TRBJ2-1; 10 bases fit TRBD1. The V gene end was trimmed by 6 bases and the J gene end by 6 bases; junction bases not matched to a gene: 8. This CDR3 is built from 15 residues. The germline V gene has CDR1 MNHNS and CDR2 SASEGT. For the CDR3, the DNA is TGTGCCAGCAGGTACCCGGGACAGGGGATCAATGAGCAGTTCTTC. It yields the protein CASRYPGQGINEQFF.

This clonotype has at least ten counts. This chain joins TRBV20-1 and TRBJ1-1; no firm D call. The V and J ends lost 1 base and 3 bases respectively, with 12 bases between them. There are 14 residues in the CDR3. Looked up from germline, CDR1 is DFQATT and CDR2 is SNEGSKA (reference sequence). The CDR3 region has the DNA TGCAGTGCTAGAGGTATTCGAACCGACACTGAAGCTTTCTTT. It translates to CSARGIRTDTEAFF.

The table lists this clonotype with a few counts. The chain combines TRBV7-9 with TRBJ1-6; maybe TRBD1 (6 bases). Between the trimmed V and J ends, which lost 5 bases and 8 bases, there was a span of 16 bases. Germline CDR1 SEHNR, CDR2 FQNEAQ (reference sequence). The CDR3 has 15 amino acids. The CDR3 sequence is CASSAYREVDSPLHF. CDR3 DNA sequence: TGTGCCAGCAGCGCTTACAGGGAGGTAGATTCACCCCTCCACTTT.